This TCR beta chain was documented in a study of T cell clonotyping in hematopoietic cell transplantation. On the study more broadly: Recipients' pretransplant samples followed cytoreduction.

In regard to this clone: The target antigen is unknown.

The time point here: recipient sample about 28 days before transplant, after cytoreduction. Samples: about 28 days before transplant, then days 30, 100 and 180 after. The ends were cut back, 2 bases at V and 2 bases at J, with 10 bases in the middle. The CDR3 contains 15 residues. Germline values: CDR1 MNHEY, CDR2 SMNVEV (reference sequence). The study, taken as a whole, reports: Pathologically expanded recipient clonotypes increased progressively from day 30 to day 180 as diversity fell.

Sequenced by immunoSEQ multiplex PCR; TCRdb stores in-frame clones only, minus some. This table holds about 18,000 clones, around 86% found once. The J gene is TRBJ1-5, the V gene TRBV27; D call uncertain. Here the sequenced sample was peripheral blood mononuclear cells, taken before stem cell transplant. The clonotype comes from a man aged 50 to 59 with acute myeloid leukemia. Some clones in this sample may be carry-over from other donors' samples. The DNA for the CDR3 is TGTGCCAGCAGTTTAGGAGGGTATGGCAATCAGCCCCAGCATTTT. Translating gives CASSLGGYGNQPQHF.